Below, 23 T cell receptor beta chains from the same sample are listed, as sequenced in a study of cytomegalovirus exposure and HLA in healthy donors. The PCR had 60 Vbeta and 13 Jbeta primers. TCRdb keeps only in-frame clones here, not all; method: immunoSEQ multiplex PCR. The sample shows fewer than 90,000 clones, about 75% of them seen only once. The sequenced sample consisted of PBMCs. These receptors all stem from a man aged 25-45 years in good health and CMV-seropositive.

The CDR3, as DNA: TGTGCCAGCAGCCTTGGACTAGCGGGGGTCTACGAGCAGTACTTC. This codes for CASSLGLAGVYEQYF. This chain joins TRBV7-8 and TRBJ2-7; 13 nucleotides match TRBD2. This CDR3 has 15 amino acids. The ends lost 5 bases at V and 3 bases at J; junction bases unmatched: 4. Germline assignment: CDR1 SGHVS and CDR2 FQNEAQ.

The chain carries TRBV21-1 and TRBJ1-4; whether TRBD1, the table's D call, matches the DNA was not checked. TRBV21-1 is shown as a pseudogene. The CDR3 runs to 15 residues. CDR3 sequence reads: CASSKGGTGDEKLFF. The CDR3 coding sequence is TGTGCCAGCAGCAAAGGGGGGACAGGGGATGAAAAACTGTTTTTT.

This clone was counted between two and nine times. The chain joins TRBV6-5 to TRBJ1-1; 7 bases map to TRBD1. The CDR3 is 13 amino acids. V shed 5 bases and J 5 bases; nucleotides not matched to a gene: 5. Germline CDR1 reads MNHEY; CDR2 reads SVGAGI. The CDR3 nucleotides are TGTGCCAGCAGTCAAGGGGGCTATACTGAAGCTTTCTTT. Translating it yields CASSQGGYTEAFF.

This chain connects TRBV19 to TRBJ2-7, with 11 bases matching TRBD1. The CDR3 length is 16 residues. Germline CDR1 LNHDA, CDR2 SQIVND (reference sequence). V shed 5 bases, J shed 4 bases, and the junction held 10 bases outside the gene matches. The CDR3 loop is CASSPQRTGGGYEQYF. The CDR3 DNA reads as TGTGCCAGTAGTCCCCAAAGGACAGGGGGCGGGTACGAGCAGTACTTC.

The chain employs TRBV9 and TRBJ1-2, with TRBD1 matching 9 bases. The CDR3 length is 16 residues. Germline lookup yields CDR1 SGDLS and CDR2 YYNGEE. V shed 3 bases and J 3 bases; nucleotides not matched to a gene: 9. DNA of the CDR3: TGTGCCAGCAGCGGCGGGACAGGGTGGGGAGACTATGGCTACACCTTC. Translating it yields CASSGGTGWGDYGYTF.

The J gene is TRBJ1-5, the V gene TRBV6-1; no firm D call. The germline gives CDR1 MNHNS, CDR2 SASEGT. V lost 3 bases, J lost 2 bases, and 14 bases lay in between. CDR3 length: 16 residues. Here the CDR3 DNA reads TGTGCCAGCAGTGAGCCCTCGGGAAGGGGCAATCAGCCCCAGCATTTT. It specifies CASSEPSGRGNQPQHF.

This rearrangement joins TRBV5-8 to TRBJ2-7; 7 bases are a match to TRBD1. CDR3 length: 14 amino acids. J gave up 3 bases and V 2 bases, and 5 bases lay outside the gene matches. The germline V gene encodes CDR1 SGHTS and CDR2 YDEGEE. CDR3 in DNA: TGTGCCAGCAGCTTAGGGGGCTCTATCTACGAGCAGTACTTC. Translated: CASSLGGSIYEQYF.

CDR3 amino acids: CASSQTGGETQYF. CDR3 nucleotide sequence: TGCGCCAGCAGCCAAACAGGGGGAGAGACCCAGTACTTC. The chain couples TRBV4-3 to TRBJ2-5; 8 nucleotides agree with TRBD1. Losses at the gene ends were 2 bases for V and 4 bases for J; bases not matched to a gene: 0. CDR3 size: 13 residues. Per germline, CDR1 LGHNA and CDR2 YSLEER.

The chain links TRBV15 to TRBJ1-4, with 7 bases lining up with TRBD1. There are 15 residues in the CDR3. The V gene end was trimmed by 1 base and the J gene end by 8 bases; junction bases not matched to a gene: 7. Germline V gene lookup returns CDR1 LNHNV and CDR2 YYDKDF (reference sequence). For the CDR3, the DNA is TGTGCCACCAGCAGAGTAGGGCAGGGGGAGGAAAAACTGTTTTTT. Residues: CATSRVGQGEEKLFF.

V gene TRBV11-2 combines with J gene TRBJ2-6; 11 bases match TRBD1. The CDR3 loop spans 18 amino acids. Germline V gene sequence: CDR1 SGHAT, CDR2 FQNNGV. The J segment lost 3 bases and the V segment lost 5 bases, leaving 9 bases of the junction unmatched. In DNA form, the CDR3 reads TGTGCCAGCAGCCAGGGACAGGGGGTTTCTTATGGGGCCAACGTCCTGACTTTC. It translates to CASSQGQGVSYGANVLTF.

The chain combines TRBV7-9 with TRBJ2-2, with D possibly TRBD1 on 5 matching bases. V lost 5 bases and J lost 6, with 7 bases in between. Germline V lookup: CDR1 SEHNR, CDR2 FQNEAQ (reference sequence). The CDR3 covers 12 residues. The CDR3 nucleotides read TGTGCCAGCAGCCCAGGGTCCGGGGAGCTGTTTTTT. It specifies CASSPGSGELFF.

The chain carries TRBV7-9 and TRBJ1-2, with 10 nucleotides matching TRBD1. V lost 5 bases to trimming and J lost 5 bases; unmatched junction nucleotides: 2. The germline V gene has CDR1 SEHNR and CDR2 FQNEAQ (reference sequence). The CDR3 covers 13 residues. As DNA, the CDR3 is TGTGCCAGCAGCGGGACAGGGGAGTATGGCTACACCTTC. This codes for CASSGTGEYGYTF.

This sequence joins TRBV10-3 and TRBJ2-7; 8 nucleotides match TRBD1. V lost 6 bases, J lost 4 bases, and 5 bases stayed unmatched. Germline CDR1 and CDR2: ENHRY and SYGVKD. CDR3 size: 13 residues. In DNA form, the CDR3 reads TGTGCCATCAGGGGGGACAGGCGGTACGAGCAGTACTTC. Its protein is CAIRGDRRYEQYF.

The chain uses TRBV4-2 and TRBJ2-7; TRBD2 agrees at 8 bases. The trim removed 4 bases at V and 5 bases at J, leaving 7 bases unmatched. CDR3 size: 14 residues. Germline assignment: CDR1 LGHNA and CDR2 YNFKEQ. The CDR3 is CASSPGGPWNEQYF. The CDR3 DNA is TGTGCCAGCAGCCCGGGGGGGCCTTGGAACGAGCAGTACTTC.

This chain uses TRBV7-9 with TRBJ1-2, with TRBD1 matching over 8 bases. Germline CDR1 reads SEHNR; CDR2 reads FQNEAQ (reference sequence). V lost 4 bases and J lost 1; bases outside the gene matches: 11. The CDR3 extends over 17 amino acids. The CDR3 is CASSSTGQGFGNYGYTF. The CDR3, as DNA: TGTGCCAGCAGCTCTACCGGACAGGGATTTGGTAACTATGGCTACACCTTC.

V is TRBV10-3 and J is TRBJ2-7, with a tentative D call TRBD2 (6 bases). Germline CDR1 reads ENHRY; CDR2 reads SYGVKD. The CDR3 contains 15 residues. V was cut by 2 bases and J by 2 bases, with 13 bases left in between. This CDR3 is CAISEKGLGPYEQYF. CDR3 in DNA: TGTGCCATCAGTGAGAAGGGACTGGGACCCTACGAGCAGTACTTC.

The chain employs TRBV7-2 and TRBJ2-3; 8 bases fit TRBD2. V was pared by 3 bases and J by 5 bases, with 10 bases of the junction left unmatched. CDR3 length equals 16 residues. Germline CDR1 and CDR2: SGHTA and FQGNSA. In DNA, the CDR3 is TGTGCCAGCAGCTTCAAGCGGGGGTCGGGTGGAGATACGCAGTATTTT. Protein: CASSFKRGSGGDTQYF.

J is TRBJ2-7 and V is TRBV7-9, with no clear D. V was cut by 4 bases and J by 6 bases, with 7 bases left in between. Looked up from germline, CDR1 is SEHNR and CDR2 is FQNEAQ (reference sequence). The CDR3 runs to 11 residues. The CDR3 coding sequence is TGTGCCAGCAGCTCCAGAGGCGAGCAGTACTTC. It is translated as CASSSRGEQYF.

The rearrangement joins TRBV15 to TRBJ2-1; possible D gene TRBD2, 7 bases. The CDR3 spans 14 residues. Trimming took 8 bases from V and 3 from J, leaving 14 bases between them. Germline CDR1 is LNHNV and CDR2 is YYDKDF (reference sequence). The CDR3: CATCTGGGYNEQFF. In DNA, the CDR3 is TGTGCCACCTGCACGGGGGGCGGCTACAATGAGCAGTTCTTC.

The rearrangement joins TRBV7-3 to TRBJ2-2, with 8 bases that match TRBD2. The CDR3 runs to 16 residues. Germline V gene data show CDR1 as SGHTA and CDR2 as FQGTGA. V gave up 2 bases and J gave up 5 bases; unmatched junction bases: 7. The CDR3 protein is CASSLGGTRATGELFF. The CDR3 DNA follows: TGTGCCAGCAGCTTAGGCGGGACTAGGGCTACCGGGGAGCTGTTTTTT. Using reference TRBV7-3 and TRBJ2-2 for the parts outside the CDR3, the full variable domain is GAGVSQTPSNKVTEKGKYVELRCDPISGHTALYWYRQSLGQGPEFLIYFQGTGAADDSGLPNDRFFAVRPEGSVSTLKIQRTERGDSAVYLCASSLGGTRATGELFFGEGSRLTVL.

This clone was detected once. The chain links TRBV5-5 to TRBJ1-2; 7 nucleotides agree with TRBD1. There are 14 residues in the CDR3. Germline V lookup: CDR1 SGHKS, CDR2 YYEKEE (reference sequence). V shed 5 bases, J shed 8 bases, and the junction held 12 bases outside the gene matches. The CDR3 region has the DNA TGTGCCAGCAGTTTGACAGGGTTAGTTGGGGGCTACACCTTC. Translated: CASSLTGLVGGYTF. The whole variable domain, remainder taken from reference TRBV5-5 and TRBJ1-2, is DAGVTQSPTHLIKTRGQQVTLRCSPISGHKSVSWYQQVLGQGPQFIFQYYEKEERGRGNFPDRFSARQFPNYSSELNVNALLLGDSALYLCASSLTGLVGGYTFGSGTRLTVV.

V and J are TRBV5-1 and TRBJ2-6; 8 nucleotides agree with TRBD1. Losses at the gene ends were 3 bases for V and 1 base for J; bases not matched to a gene: 12. The CDR3 extends over 19 amino acids. Germline-derived CDR1 and CDR2 are SGHRS and YFSETQ. DNA for the CDR3: TGCGCCAGCAGCTCGGGGCCGGGACAGGTATTATCTGGGGCCAACGTCCTGACTTTC. Translation gives CASSSGPGQVLSGANVLTF.

The genes are TRBV5-1 and TRBJ2-5, with 7 nucleotides matching TRBD2. From germline, CDR1 is SGHRS and CDR2 YFSETQ. V dropped 4 bases and J dropped 2; count of bases not matched to a gene: 11. There are 16 residues in the CDR3. The CDR3 bases are TGCGCCAGCAGCCCGATAGAAGCGGGGTTACAAGAGACCCAGTACTTC. Residues: CASSPIEAGLQETQYF.